These 27 T cell receptor beta chains share one sample of origin, sequenced in a study of CD8+ T cells in alopecia areata. Sequencing relied on a cDNA template that was reverse transcribed from extracted RNA. The table came from immunoSEQ multiplex PCR; TCRdb's copy has only in-frame clones and leaves some out. This table has around 190,000 clones, more than 50% appearing once. Sequencing was done on a sample of CD8+ T cells sorted from blood. These receptor sequences come from a human donor in good health.

The rearrangement uses TRBV4-2 and TRBJ2-5, with D possibly called TRBD1 or TRBD2 (5 bases each). This CDR3 comprises 15 residues. V lost 0 bases, J lost 7 bases, and 15 bases lay in between. Germline V CDR1 and CDR2: LGHNA, YNFKEQ. CDR3: CASSQDLGDPMTQYF. The CDR3, as DNA: TGTGCCAGCAGCCAAGACTTGGGGGATCCCATGACCCAGTACTTC.

This clone was recorded a few times. The chain employs TRBV4-1 and TRBJ1-1; D unresolved. V dropped 4 bases and J dropped 6 bases, with 15 bases sitting between them. The CDR3 covers 14 residues. Germline V gives CDR1 MGHRA, CDR2 YSYEKL. CDR3 in DNA: TGCGCCAGCAGCCTCAAGGAACCTAACCCTGAAGCTTTCTTT. Its translation is CASSLKEPNPEAFF.

V is TRBV2 and J is TRBJ2-5; D remains ambiguous. There are 12 residues in the CDR3. Germline CDR1 is SNHLY and CDR2 is FYNNEI. Trimming left V 4 bases short and J 1 base short, with 4 bases between. CDR3 in amino acids: CASSVTQETQYF. In DNA, the CDR3 is TGTGCCAGCAGTGTTACCCAAGAGACCCAGTACTTC.

The chain links TRBV25-1 to TRBJ1-1; 9 bases are shared with TRBD1. The CDR3 is 17 amino acids. The V and J ends lost 3 bases and 1 base, in that order; junction bases with no gene match: 9. Looked up from germline, CDR1 is MGHDK and CDR2 is SYGVNS. CDR3 coding DNA: TGTGCCAGCAGTGAGGACAGGGGACGGATATGGAACACTGAAGCTTTCTTT. It yields the protein CASSEDRGRIWNTEAFF.

The chain couples TRBV18 to TRBJ1-5, with D possibly being TRBD1 (5 bases). Trimming stripped 2 bases from V and 7 bases from J, with 9 bases between. The CDR3 spans 13 residues. Germline V lookup: CDR1 KGHSH, CDR2 LQKENI. This chain's CDR3 is CASSPTGGQPQHF. CDR3 bases: TGTGCCAGCTCACCAACGGGGGGGCAGCCCCAGCATTTT.

V and J are TRBV9 and TRBJ1-2, with a tentative D call TRBD1 (5 bases). The CDR3 contains 14 residues. V shed 3 bases and J shed 6 bases, with 15 bases lying between them. CDR1 SGDLS and CDR2 YYNGEE come from the germline V gene. The CDR3, as DNA: TGTGCCAGCAGCGCTACAGGCGATGAAGATGGCTACACCTTC. Its protein product is CASSATGDEDGYTF.

This rearrangement joins TRBV5-6 to TRBJ1-5; D not certain. The V end was cut by 2 bases, the J end by 3 bases, with 9 bases between. There are 14 residues in the CDR3. Germline V CDR1 and CDR2: SGHDT, YYEEEE. The CDR3 region is CASSFWADNQPQHF. The CDR3 coding sequence is TGTGCCAGCAGCTTTTGGGCCGACAATCAGCCCCAGCATTTT. The whole variable domain, remainder taken from reference TRBV5-6 and TRBJ1-5, is DAGVTQSPTHLIKTRGQQVTLRCSPKSGHDTVSWYQQALGQGPQFIFQYYEEEERQRGNFPDRFSGHQFPNYSSELNVNALLLGDSALYLCASSFWADNQPQHFGDGTRLSIL.

This clone turned up a few times. The CDR3 DNA sequence: TGTGCCAGCAGCTTCCCACAGGGATCTGAAGCTTTCTTT. This encodes CASSFPQGSEAFF. The V and J genes are TRBV7-9 and TRBJ1-1, with D perhaps matching TRBD1 (6 bases). Trimming stripped 3 bases from V and 6 bases from J, with 11 bases between. This CDR3 spans 13 amino acids. Germline assignment: CDR1 SEHNR and CDR2 FQNEAQ (reference sequence).

J is TRBJ2-5 and V is TRBV6-1; 7 bases are shared with TRBD1. Germline CDR1 and CDR2: MNHNS and SASEGT. Germline trimming cut 7 bases from V and 5 bases from J; bases unmatched to any gene: 10. The CDR3 sequence is 14 residues long. The CDR3 coding sequence is TGTGCCAGCATGAGGCCAGGGGGTGGCGAGACCCAGTACTTC. It translates to CASMRPGGGETQYF.

The count of this clone is one. The chain carries TRBV29-1 and TRBJ2-1; 10 nucleotides agree with TRBD2. The V gene's germline CDR1 is SQVTM and CDR2 ANQGSEA. J was trimmed by 15 bases and V by 5 bases; bases with no gene match: 7. The CDR3 spans 11 residues. The CDR3 protein is CSVPSGGAPFF. The CDR3, as DNA: TGCAGCGTTCCCAGCGGGGGGGCCCCGTTCTTC.

The rearrangement joins TRBV7-2 to TRBJ1-2; D is perhaps TRBD1 (6 bases). Trimming shortened V by 5 bases and J by 4 bases, and 14 bases separated the two germline ends. The CDR3 runs 14 residues. CDR1 is SGHTA and CDR2 is FQGNSA in the germline V gene. The CDR3 region is CASSLLTGAYGYTF. In DNA, the CDR3 is TGTGCCAGCAGCCTCTTGACAGGCGCCTATGGCTACACCTTC.

V is TRBV7-9 and J is TRBJ2-1, with D tentatively TRBD2 (6 bases). Trimming took off 0 bases at V and 5 bases at J, with 11 bases between the two ends. There are 15 residues in the CDR3. Looked up from germline, CDR1 is SEHNR and CDR2 is FQNEAQ (reference sequence). The CDR3 nucleotides read TGTGCCAGCAGCTTAGCCGGGAGCTACAACAATGAGCAGTTCTTC. This gives the protein CASSLAGSYNNEQFF.

This clone came up a few times. This chain joins TRBV10-3 and TRBJ2-3, with 15 bases fitting TRBD2. This CDR3 region has 14 residues. Germline lookup yields CDR1 ENHRY and CDR2 SYGVKD. Germline trimming cut 10 bases from V and 6 bases from J; bases unmatched to any gene: 5. CDR3 sequence (DNA): TGTGCCACGTGGACTAGCGGGGGGGCTGATACGCAGTATTTT. Residues: CATWTSGGADTQYF.

The chain is built from TRBV5-1 and TRBJ1-2; no clear D. Trimming pared 5 bases from V and 6 bases from J, leaving 11 bases between. The germline V gene encodes CDR1 SGHRS and CDR2 YFSETQ. The CDR3 length is 12 residues. CDR3: CASSSTNNGYTF. The CDR3 DNA sequence: TGCGCCAGCAGTTCGACCAACAATGGCTACACCTTC. Supplemented by reference TRBV5-1 and TRBJ1-2, the full variable domain reads KAGVTQTPRYLIKTRGQQVTLSCSPISGHRSVSWYQQTPGQGLQFLFEYFSETQRNKGNFPGRFSGRQFSNSRSEMNVSTLELGDSALYLCASSSTNNGYTFGSGTRLTVV.

This rearrangement joins TRBV11-2 to TRBJ2-5; 12 bases match TRBD2. Germline CDR1 reads SGHAT; CDR2 reads FQNNGV. Germline trimming cut 1 base from V and 2 bases from J; bases unmatched to any gene: 8. CDR3 length: 18 residues. This chain's CDR3 is CASSLVSPSGGVQETQYF. CDR3 sequence (DNA): TGTGCCAGCAGCTTAGTGTCTCCTAGCGGGGGGGTACAAGAGACCCAGTACTTC.

This chain joins TRBV5-1 and TRBJ2-7, with D maybe TRBD1 (5 bases). V was cut by 0 bases and J by 2 bases, with 12 bases left in between. The CDR3 consists of 15 residues. Germline V gives CDR1 SGHRS, CDR2 YFSETQ. The CDR3: CASSLEAGITYEQYF. In DNA form, the CDR3 reads TGCGCCAGCAGCTTGGAGGCAGGGATTACCTACGAGCAGTACTTC.

This clone was observed a few times. The CDR3 here is CASRAGYTDTQYF. CDR3 in DNA: TGTGCCAGCAGAGCAGGGTACACAGATACGCAGTATTTT. V usage is TRBV27 and J usage is TRBJ2-3; D possibly corresponds to TRBD1 (5 bases). Germline CDR1 is MNHEY and CDR2 is SMNVEV (reference sequence). Trimming shortened V by 6 bases and J by 2 bases, and 9 bases separated the two germline ends. This CDR3 has 13 residues.

A few counts support this clone. This chain uses TRBV13 with TRBJ2-3, with 8 bases aligning to TRBD1. The germline CDR1 and CDR2 sequences are PRHDT and FYEKMQ (reference sequence). Trimming cost V 0 bases and J 5 bases; bases outside gene matches: 1. The CDR3 loop spans 14 amino acids. CDR3 DNA sequence: TGTGCCAGCAGCTTAGGACAGGGGGAAGATACGCAGTATTTT. The encoded protein is CASSLGQGEDTQYF.

This rearrangement joins TRBV5-6 to TRBJ1-1; D is unclear. V lost 6 bases, J lost 6 bases, and 12 bases lay in between. CDR3 size: 12 residues. Germline loops: CDR1 SGHDT, CDR2 YYEEEE. Here the CDR3 DNA reads TGTGCCAGCACCCTCGGTGCGGCTGAAGCTTTCTTT. Amino acid sequence: CASTLGAAEAFF.

The genes are TRBV29-1 and TRBJ1-2, with D possibly TRBD1 on 5 matching bases. CDR3 length: 14 residues. V was shortened by 5 bases and J by 8 bases, with 21 bases between the two germline ends. Germline V gene data show CDR1 as SQVTM and CDR2 as ANQGSEA. CDR3 DNA: TGCAGCGTTCTAGACGGGACGGCCACCGGGGGCTACACCTTC. Amino acids: CSVLDGTATGGYTF.

This chain uses TRBV5-4 with TRBJ2-1; possible D gene TRBD2, 6 bases. The CDR3 runs 16 residues. Germline V gene data show CDR1 as SGHNT and CDR2 as YYREEE (reference sequence). Trimming left V 0 bases short and J 3 bases short, with 13 bases between. CDR3 nucleotides: TGTGCCAGCAGCTTGGCTAGGAGGGTCGGCTACAATGAGCAGTTCTTC. This encodes CASSLARRVGYNEQFF.

This chain links TRBV6-5 with TRBJ1-2, with D maybe TRBD1 (5 bases). V was clipped by 6 bases and J by 0 bases, with 11 bases between them. Germline V gene data show CDR1 as MNHEY and CDR2 as SVGAGI. This CDR3 has 14 residues. CDR3 region: CASRAGYTNYGYTF. The CDR3 nucleotides read TGTGCCAGCAGGGCAGGGTACACTAACTATGGCTACACCTTC.

The chain uses TRBV30 and TRBJ1-1; no clear D gene. The germline V gene encodes CDR1 GTSNPN and CDR2 SVGIG (reference sequence). V was trimmed by 2 bases and J by 1 base, leaving 8 bases between them. The CDR3 runs 13 residues. CDR3 loop: CAWSPLKNTEAFF. The CDR3 DNA follows: TGTGCCTGGAGTCCGTTGAAGAACACTGAAGCTTTCTTT.

The table lists this clone with a few counts. The chain recombines TRBV7-2 with TRBJ2-5; D is ambiguous. Trimming took off 5 bases at V and 5 bases at J, with 15 bases between the two ends. Germline V gene lookup returns CDR1 SGHTA and CDR2 FQGNSA. The CDR3 spans 14 residues. CDR3 residues: CASSHRTVKETQYF. The CDR3 DNA reads TGTGCCAGCAGCCATCGGACGGTAAAGGAGACCCAGTACTTC.

CDR3 bases: TGTGCCAGCAGCTTAGTCCCCGGCGGGGGGCTAGCCAAAAACATTCAGTACTTC. It encodes CASSLVPGGGLAKNIQYF. The chain combines TRBV7-6 with TRBJ2-4, with 8 bases identical to TRBD2. CDR3 length equals 18 residues. CDR1 and CDR2 (germline): SGHVS, FNYEAQ. The ends lost 1 base at V and 0 bases at J; junction bases unmatched: 8.

V and J are TRBV25-1 and TRBJ2-2; D is uncertain. V was shortened by 2 bases and J by 4 bases, with 8 bases between the two germline ends. Germline V gives CDR1 MGHDK, CDR2 SYGVNS. The CDR3 covers 14 residues. CDR3 protein: CASSEILGTGELFF. CDR3 coding DNA: TGTGCCAGCAGTGAAATCCTGGGCACCGGGGAGCTGTTTTTT.

The gene calls are TRBV4-1 and TRBJ1-6; D is uncertain. Germline V gene lookup returns CDR1 MGHRA and CDR2 YSYEKL. V lost 1 base to trimming and J lost 3 bases, with 4 bases between them. CDR3 length equals 14 residues. This CDR3 reads CASSQGGYNSPLHF. The DNA of the CDR3 is TGCGCCAGCAGCCAAGGGGGCTATAATTCACCCCTCCACTTT.